Here is one T cell receptor (beta chain) with its context. This record comes from a study of cytomegalovirus exposure and HLA in healthy donors. This CDR3 has 13 amino acids. In germline, CDR1 is KGHSH, CDR2 LQKENI. V shed 2 bases and J shed 5 bases, with 8 bases lying between them. PCR amplification relied on 60 Vbeta primers (plus 13 Jbeta primers). Sequencing used immunoSEQ multiplex PCR; TCRdb keeps in-frame clones, though not all of them. The repertoire consists of roughly 180,000 clones, with over 60% occurring once and the leading ten covering more than 13%. The chain is built from TRBV18 and TRBJ2-3; D is unresolved. The sample taken for sequencing was PBMCs. This receptor was obtained from a man aged 45-65 years in good health and CMV-seropositive. The CDR3 here is CASSPIPGDTQYF. The DNA of the CDR3 is TGTGCCAGCTCACCAATACCGGGAGATACGCAGTATTTT. Combining the CDR3 with reference TRBV18 and TRBJ2-3 gives the whole variable domain NAGVMQNPRHLVRRRGQEARLRCSPMKGHSHVYWYRQLPEEGLKFMVYLQKENIIDESGMPKERFSAEFPKEGPSILRIQQVVRGDSAAYFCASSPIPGDTQYFGPGTRLTVL.